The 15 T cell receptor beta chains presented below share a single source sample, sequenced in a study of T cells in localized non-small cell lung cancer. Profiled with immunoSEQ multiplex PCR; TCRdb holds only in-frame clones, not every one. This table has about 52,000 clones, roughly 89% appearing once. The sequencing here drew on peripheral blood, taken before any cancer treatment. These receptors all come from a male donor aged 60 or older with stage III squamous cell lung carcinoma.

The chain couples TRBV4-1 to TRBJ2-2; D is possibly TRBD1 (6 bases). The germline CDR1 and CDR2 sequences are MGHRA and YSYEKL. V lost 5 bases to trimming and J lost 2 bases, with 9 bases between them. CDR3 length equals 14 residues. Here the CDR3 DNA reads TGCGCCAGCAGCAGGACAGAAAACACCGGGGAGCTGTTTTTT. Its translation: CASSRTENTGELFF.

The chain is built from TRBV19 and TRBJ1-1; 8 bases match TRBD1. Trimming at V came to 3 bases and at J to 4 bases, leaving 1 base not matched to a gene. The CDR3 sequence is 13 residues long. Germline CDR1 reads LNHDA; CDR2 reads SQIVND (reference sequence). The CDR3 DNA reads TGTGCCAGTAGTATGGACAGGGCCACTGAAGCTTTCTTT. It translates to CASSMDRATEAFF.

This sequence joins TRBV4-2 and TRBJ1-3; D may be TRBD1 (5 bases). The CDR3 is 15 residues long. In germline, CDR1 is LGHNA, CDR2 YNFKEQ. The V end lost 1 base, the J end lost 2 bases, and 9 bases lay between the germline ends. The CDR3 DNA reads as TGTGCCAGCAGCCAAGTTTCAGGGCCTGGAAACACCATATATTTT. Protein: CASSQVSGPGNTIYF.

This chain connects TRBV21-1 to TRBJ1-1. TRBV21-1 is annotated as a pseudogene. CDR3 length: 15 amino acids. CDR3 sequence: CASSKENSENTEAFF. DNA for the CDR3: TGTGCCAGCAGCAAAGAGAACAGCGAGAACACTGAAGCTTTCTTT.

The CDR3 loop reads CASGPGYF. The CDR3 coding sequence is TGTGCCAGCGGCCCCGGGTACTTC. The V gene is TRBV6-1, the J gene TRBJ2-7; D remains ambiguous. This CDR3 comprises 8 residues. Germline V CDR1 and CDR2: MNHNS, SASEGT. V was trimmed by 8 bases and J by 12 bases, leaving 8 bases between them.

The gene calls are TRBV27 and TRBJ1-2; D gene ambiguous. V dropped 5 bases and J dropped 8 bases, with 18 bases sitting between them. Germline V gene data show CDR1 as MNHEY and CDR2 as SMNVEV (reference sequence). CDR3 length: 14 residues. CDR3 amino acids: CASSPENMVFGYTF. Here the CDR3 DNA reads TGTGCCAGCAGTCCGGAAAACATGGTTTTCGGCTACACCTTC.

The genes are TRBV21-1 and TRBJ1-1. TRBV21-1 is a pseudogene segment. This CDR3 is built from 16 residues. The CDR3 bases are TGTGCCCCCCCCTCGGGGACCCCCGATCTGGCCCCTGAAGCTTTCTTT. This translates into CAPPSGTPDLAPEAFF.

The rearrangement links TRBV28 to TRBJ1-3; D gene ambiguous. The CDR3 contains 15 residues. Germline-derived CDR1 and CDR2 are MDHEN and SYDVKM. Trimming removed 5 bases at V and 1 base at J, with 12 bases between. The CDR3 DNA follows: TGTGCCAGCAGTCCCCTTCGGTCGTCTGGAAACACCATATATTTT. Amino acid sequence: CASSPLRSSGNTIYF. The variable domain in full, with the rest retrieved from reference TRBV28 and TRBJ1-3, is DVKVTQSSRYLVKRTGEKVFLECVQDMDHENMFWYRQDPGLGLRLIYFSYDVKMKEKGDIPEGYSVSREKKERFSLILESASTNQTSMYLCASSPLRSSGNTIYFGEGSWLTVV.

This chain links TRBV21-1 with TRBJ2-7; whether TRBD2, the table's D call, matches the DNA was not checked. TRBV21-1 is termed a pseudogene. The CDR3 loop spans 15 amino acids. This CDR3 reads CASSKDGREGCEQYF. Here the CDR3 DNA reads TGTGCCAGCAGCAAAGATGGGCGGGAGGGCTGCGAGCAGTACTTC.

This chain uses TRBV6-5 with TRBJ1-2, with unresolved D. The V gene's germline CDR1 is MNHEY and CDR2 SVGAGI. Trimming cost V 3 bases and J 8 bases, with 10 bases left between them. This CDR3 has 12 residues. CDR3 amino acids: CASSYGVEGYTF. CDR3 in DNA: TGTGCCAGCAGTTATGGGGTGGAGGGCTACACCTTC.

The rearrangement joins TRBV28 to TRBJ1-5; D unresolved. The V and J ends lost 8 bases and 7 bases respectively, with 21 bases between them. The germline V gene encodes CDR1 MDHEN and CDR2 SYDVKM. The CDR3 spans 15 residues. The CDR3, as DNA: TGTGCCAGCTTCCCCCTGGGCGGGGAGGGACAGCCCCAGCATTTT. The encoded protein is CASFPLGGEGQPQHF.

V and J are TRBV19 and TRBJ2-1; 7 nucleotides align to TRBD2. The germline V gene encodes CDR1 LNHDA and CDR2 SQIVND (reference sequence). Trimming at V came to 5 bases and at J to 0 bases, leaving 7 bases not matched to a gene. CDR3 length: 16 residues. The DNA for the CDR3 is TGTGCCAGTAGTGAAACTGGGGGGGTCTCCTACAATGAGCAGTTCTTC. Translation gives CASSETGGVSYNEQFF.

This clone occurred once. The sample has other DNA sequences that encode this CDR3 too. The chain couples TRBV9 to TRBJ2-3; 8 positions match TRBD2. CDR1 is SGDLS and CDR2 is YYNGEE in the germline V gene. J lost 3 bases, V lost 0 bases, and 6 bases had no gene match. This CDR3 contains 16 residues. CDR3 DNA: TGTGCCAGCAGCGTAGGGCGGGGGGCCCGTACAGATACGCAGTATTTT. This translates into CASSVGRGARTDTQYF. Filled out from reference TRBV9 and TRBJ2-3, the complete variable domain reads DSGVTQTPKHLITATGQRVTLRCSPRSGDLSVYWYQQSLDQGLQFLIQYYNGEERAKGNILERFSAQQFPDLHSELNLSSLELGDSALYFCASSVGRGARTDTQYFGPGTRLTVL.

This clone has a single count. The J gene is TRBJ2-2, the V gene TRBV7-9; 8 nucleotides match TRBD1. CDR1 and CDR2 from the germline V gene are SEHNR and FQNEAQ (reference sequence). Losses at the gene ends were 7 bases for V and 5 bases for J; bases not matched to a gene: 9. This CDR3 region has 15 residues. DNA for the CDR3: TGTGCCAGCACCCTTTACAGGGGGTCTACCGGGGAGCTGTTTTTT. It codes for CASTLYRGSTGELFF.

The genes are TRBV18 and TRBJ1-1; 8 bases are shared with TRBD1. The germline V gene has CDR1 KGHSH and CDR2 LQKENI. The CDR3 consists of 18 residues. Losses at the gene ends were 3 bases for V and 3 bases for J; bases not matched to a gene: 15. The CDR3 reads CASSPIPGISGGYTEAFF. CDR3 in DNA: TGTGCCAGCTCACCCATTCCGGGAATCTCAGGGGGCTACACTGAAGCTTTCTTT.